This T cell receptor (beta chain) emerged from a study of blood T cell repertoires in COVID-19 (dated by TCRdb to 2018 to 2021). Concerning the study at large: Samples covering the acute and convalescent phases of COVID-19 were provided by collaborators in the United States, Italy and Spain. The repertoires were released in a freely available public database intended as a resource for research on the immune response to SARS-CoV-2. Where available, HLA class I and class II types were taken from metadata supplied by the sample provider and were not determined by assay-based typing. Subjects who had been exposed to COVID-19, were actively infected with it, or had recovered from it provided the deeply sampled blood TCRbeta repertoires that made up the dataset. A de-identified subject ID, COVID-19 status, age in years and sex were almost always included in the sample metadata. The prospective study material was composed of cDNA or gDNA derived from T cells, B-cell-depleted T cells, or PBMCs. Samples were obtained from the ongoing ImmuneRACE study (first 160 participants) and from about 1,300 subjects provided by 6 global collaborators.

Overall results and qualifications from the work: How much clinical and demographic metadata was included differed by source and by participant, and the metadata was provided uncurated.

The cysteine opens and the phenylalanine closes a CDR3 of 14 amino acids. Only the CDR3 part of the read is kept: 42 bases, read in frame from the first base. CDR1 and CDR2 are drawn from the germline V gene (reference sequence): SGHAT, FQDESV. After removal of 1 base from V and 4 bases from J, the junction retains 1 base not matched to a gene. A second Seattle source provided samples from volunteer blood donors who had recovered from COVID-19. Collaborating institutions collected whole blood in K2EDTA tubes following their own protocols. For TCRbeta analysis, collaborators shipped samples as frozen whole blood, isolated PBMCs, or DNA extracted from either of those sample types. TCRbeta CDR3 regions were amplified from genomic DNA using the immunoSEQ Assay, a bias-controlled multiplex PCR. Per the source publication's procedure: The number of nucleated cells in each sample was estimated from the amplification of reference gene primers within the assay. Sequence reads were collapsed and filtered to measure the absolute abundance of every unique TCRbeta CDR3 rearrangement. For each sample, productive Simpson clonality was calculated by taking the square root of Simpson's diversity index across productive rearrangements. Imported from immuneACCESS, the table was reduced by TCRdb to in-frame sequences with V and J called. These copies leave out some clones; in studies compared against another copy, an unresolved V gene accounts for under half, and the cause of the remainder is not known. V and J calls and clone size are as listed in that table; D and trimming were resolved from the DNA. Counted in this sample were fewer than 200,000 clones; 88% of them appeared once. The ten largest clonotypes hold about 2.1% of the sample.

This clone occurred a few times. The antigen it binds to is not known. No qualities accompany the bases; no much larger clone lies one base away. Material for sequencing was peripheral blood. The chain is made from TRBV11-1 and TRBJ2-3, with TRBD2 identical over 8 junction bases. This receptor was taken from a man aged 50 or older who had recovered from COVID-19. This receptor carries the CDR3 CASSLDGGADTQYF. Read as DNA, the sequence is TGTGCCAGCAGCTTAGACGGGGGGGCAGATACGCAGTATTTT.